This is a list of T cell receptor beta chains from one sample in a study of T cell responses to AZD1222 COVID-19 vaccine. The assay was immunoSEQ multiplex PCR, and TCRdb's table has in-frame clones only and misses some. The sample lists 150,000 to 200,000 clones, about 90% occurring once. The source was peripheral blood, collected 28 days after the second AZD1222 dose. The origin of the receptors is an adult who received the AZD1222 COVID-19 vaccine. The CDR3 runs from the conserved cysteine through the conserved F or W. The order of the fields is CDR3 protein, J gene, V gene.

CASSQARKYNEQFF,TRBJ2-1,TRBV3-1/TRBV3-2
CASSIGGNSYNEQFF,TRBJ2-1,TRBV19
CAISDEGTDTQYF,TRBJ2-3,TRBV10-3
CASGLARGGTQYF,TRBJ2-5,TRBV12-5
CAWSGVVGTGELFF,TRBJ2-2,TRBV30
CASSATGSGANVLTF,TRBJ2-6,TRBV5-1
CASSQGTGTGTEAFF,TRBJ1-1,TRBV3-1/TRBV3-2
CASGTGHSGNTIYF,TRBJ1-3,TRBV3-1/TRBV3-2
CASSLVAGAGGEQYF,TRBJ2-7,TRBV19
CASSQAPAGGYEQYF,TRBJ2-7,TRBV4-3
CASRPGQGIIEAFF,TRBJ1-1,TRBV28
CASSLAQGPYGYTF,TRBJ1-2,TRBV11-2
CATSNRMPGGQYF,TRBJ2-7,TRBV15
CASSQTGLGGNTIYF,TRBJ1-3,TRBV4-1